This T cell receptor beta chain was observed in a study of blood T cell repertoires in COVID-19. This CDR3 has 14 amino acids. Germline V gene lookup returns CDR1 PRHDT and CDR2 FYEKMQ (reference sequence). Trimming removed 5 bases at V and 3 bases at J, with 13 bases between. Under the authors' procedure: Amplification from reference gene primers served as the basis for estimated nucleated cell counts. Some clones are missing from TCRdb's copy, which holds only in-frame ones; the method was immunoSEQ multiplex PCR. From that table come the V and J calls and clone size; the DNA was used to work out D and trimming. The repertoire holds 50,000 to 60,000 clones, 85% to 90% seen once, with around 9.3% in the top ten.

The V gene is TRBV13, the J gene TRBJ1-1; D gene uncertain. The TCR was taken from a man in his sixties with active COVID-19. The sample comprised peripheral blood. CDR3 in DNA: TGTGCCAGCAGCCGTCACCCGGAGTACACTGAAGCTTTCTTT. Translation: CASSRHPEYTEAFF.